The clone carrying this T cell receptor beta chain was seen only a few times. Antigen: not known. Template switching with 5'RACE generated the TCR cDNA and added a universal primer site and UMIs. One entry per CDR3 protein, called by TCRdb with MiXCR from the 5' RACE reads. The sample lists about 510,000 distinct CDR3 sequences, roughly 22% occurring once. The V gene's germline CDR1 is SNHLY and CDR2 FYNNEI. This CDR3 contains 12 residues. The V and J ends lost 5 bases and 3 bases respectively, with 7 bases between them. The data belong to a study of T cells after yellow fever vaccination. Study-level background: Fractions of limited cellularity were prepared by means of SMART-Seq v4 Ultra Low Input. General study results and limits: When the response was secondary, it was weaker but reached its peak faster, day 5 versus 15.

This TCR came from a man in his late teens or twenties who received the YFV17D yellow fever vaccine. The V gene is TRBV2, the J gene TRBJ1-2; D remains unclear. The material was PBMCs, obtained 21 days after the first yellow fever vaccination. Written as DNA, the CDR3 is TGTGCCAGCAGTCGGATTGACTATGGCTACACCTTC. Its translation: CASSRIDYGYTF.